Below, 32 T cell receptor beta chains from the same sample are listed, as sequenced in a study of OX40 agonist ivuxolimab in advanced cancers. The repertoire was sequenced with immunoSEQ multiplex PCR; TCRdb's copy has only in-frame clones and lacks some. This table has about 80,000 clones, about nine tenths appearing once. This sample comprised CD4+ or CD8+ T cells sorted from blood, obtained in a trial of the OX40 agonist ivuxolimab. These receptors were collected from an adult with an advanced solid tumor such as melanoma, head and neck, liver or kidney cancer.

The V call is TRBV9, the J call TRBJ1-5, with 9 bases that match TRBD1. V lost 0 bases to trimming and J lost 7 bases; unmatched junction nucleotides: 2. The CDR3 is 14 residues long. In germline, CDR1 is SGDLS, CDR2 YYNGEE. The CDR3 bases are TGTGCCAGCAGCGTAGGGACAGGGGAACAGCCCCAGCATTTT. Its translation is CASSVGTGEQPQHF. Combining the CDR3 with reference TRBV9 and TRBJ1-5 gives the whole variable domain DSGVTQTPKHLITATGQRVTLRCSPRSGDLSVYWYQQSLDQGLQFLIQYYNGEERAKGNILERFSAQQFPDLHSELNLSSLELGDSALYFCASSVGTGEQPQHFGDGTRLSIL.

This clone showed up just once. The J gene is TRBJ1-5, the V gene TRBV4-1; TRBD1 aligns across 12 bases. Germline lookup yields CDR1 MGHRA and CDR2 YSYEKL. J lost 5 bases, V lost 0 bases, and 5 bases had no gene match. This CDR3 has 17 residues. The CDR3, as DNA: TGCGCCAGCAGCCAAGATGCCGGGACAGGGGGCTATCAGCCCCAGCATTTT. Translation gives CASSQDAGTGGYQPQHF.

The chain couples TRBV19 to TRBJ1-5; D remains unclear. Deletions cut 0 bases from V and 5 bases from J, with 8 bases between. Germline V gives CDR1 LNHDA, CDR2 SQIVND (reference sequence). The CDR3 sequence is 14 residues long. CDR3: CASSIELGDQPQHF. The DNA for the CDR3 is TGTGCCAGTAGTATAGAGCTTGGCGATCAGCCCCAGCATTTT.

CDR3 region: CASSLQGYEQYF. Here the CDR3 DNA reads TGTGCCAGCAGCTTGCAAGGGTACGAGCAGTACTTC. The genes are TRBV7-6 and TRBJ2-7; unclear D gene. The CDR3 covers 12 residues. The germline CDR1 and CDR2 sequences are SGHVS and FNYEAQ. Between the trimmed V and J ends, which lost 3 bases and 4 bases, there was a span of 7 bases. Full variable domain (remainder filled in from reference TRBV7-6 and TRBJ2-7): GAGVSQSPRYKVTKRGQDVALRCDPISGHVSLYWYRQALGQGPEFLTYFNYEAQQDKSGLPNDRFSAERPEGSISTLTIQRTEQRDSAMYRCASSLQGYEQYFGPGTRLTVT.

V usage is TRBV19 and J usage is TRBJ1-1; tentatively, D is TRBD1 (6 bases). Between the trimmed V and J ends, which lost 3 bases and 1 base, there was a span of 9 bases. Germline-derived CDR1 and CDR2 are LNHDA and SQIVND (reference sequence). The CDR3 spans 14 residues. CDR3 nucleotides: TGTGCCAGTAGTATCGCGACAGGGAACACTGAAGCTTTCTTT. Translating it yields CASSIATGNTEAFF. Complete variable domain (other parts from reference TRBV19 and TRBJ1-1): DGGITQSPKYLFRKEGQNVTLSCEQNLNHDAMYWYRQDPGQGLRLIYYSQIVNDFQKGDIAEGYSVSREKKESFPLTVTSAQKNPTAFYLCASSIATGNTEAFFGQGTRLTVV.

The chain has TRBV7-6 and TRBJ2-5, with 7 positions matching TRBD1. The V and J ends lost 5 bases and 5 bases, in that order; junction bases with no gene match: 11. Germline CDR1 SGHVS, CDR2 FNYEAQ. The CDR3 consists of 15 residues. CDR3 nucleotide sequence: TGTGCCAGCAGCGACAGGGACAGCCCCTGGGAGACCCAGTACTTC. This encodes CASSDRDSPWETQYF.

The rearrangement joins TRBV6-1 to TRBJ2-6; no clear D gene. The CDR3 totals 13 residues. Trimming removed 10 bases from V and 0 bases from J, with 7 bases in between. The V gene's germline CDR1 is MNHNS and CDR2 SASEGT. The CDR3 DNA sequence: TGTGCCACCAAAAGCTCTGGGGCCAACGTCCTGACTTTC. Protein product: CATKSSGANVLTF.

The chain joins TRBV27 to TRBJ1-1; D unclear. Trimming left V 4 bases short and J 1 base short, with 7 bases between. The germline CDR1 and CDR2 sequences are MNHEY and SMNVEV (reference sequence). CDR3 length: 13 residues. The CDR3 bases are TGTGCCAGCAGTTCTTGGGAGAACACTGAAGCTTTCTTT. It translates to CASSSWENTEAFF.

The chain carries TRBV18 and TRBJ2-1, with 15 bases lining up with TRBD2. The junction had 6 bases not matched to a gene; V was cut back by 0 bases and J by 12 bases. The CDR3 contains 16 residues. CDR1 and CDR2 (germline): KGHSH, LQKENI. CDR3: CASSPPGLAGGPGQFF. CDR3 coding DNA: TGTGCCAGCTCACCACCAGGACTAGCGGGAGGGCCCGGGCAGTTCTTC.

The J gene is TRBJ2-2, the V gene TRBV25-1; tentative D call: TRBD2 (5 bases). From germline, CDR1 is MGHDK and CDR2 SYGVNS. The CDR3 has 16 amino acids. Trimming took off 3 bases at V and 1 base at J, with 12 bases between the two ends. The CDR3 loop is CASSDPRTLNTGELFF. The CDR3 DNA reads TGTGCCAGCAGTGATCCGCGGACTTTGAACACCGGGGAGCTGTTTTTT.

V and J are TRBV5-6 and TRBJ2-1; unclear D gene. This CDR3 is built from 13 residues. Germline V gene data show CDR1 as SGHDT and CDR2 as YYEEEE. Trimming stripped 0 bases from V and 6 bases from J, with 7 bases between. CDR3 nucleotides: TGTGCCAGCAGCTTGGTGTCACTCAATGAGCAGTTCTTC. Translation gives CASSLVSLNEQFF. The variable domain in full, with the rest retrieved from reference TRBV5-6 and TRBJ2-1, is DAGVTQSPTHLIKTRGQQVTLRCSPKSGHDTVSWYQQALGQGPQFIFQYYEEEERQRGNFPDRFSGHQFPNYSSELNVNALLLGDSALYLCASSLVSLNEQFFGPGTRLTVL.

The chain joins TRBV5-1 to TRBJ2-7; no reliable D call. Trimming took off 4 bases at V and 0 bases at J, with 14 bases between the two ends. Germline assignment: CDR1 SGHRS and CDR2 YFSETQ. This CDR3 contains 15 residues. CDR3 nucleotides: TGCGCCAGCAGCACCCCTGGCGGCAACTCCTACGAGCAGTACTTC. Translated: CASSTPGGNSYEQYF.

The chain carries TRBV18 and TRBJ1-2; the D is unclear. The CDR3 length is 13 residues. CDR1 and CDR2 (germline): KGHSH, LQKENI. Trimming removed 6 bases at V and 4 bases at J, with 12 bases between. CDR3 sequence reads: CASSGPAGYGYTF. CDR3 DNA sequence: TGTGCCAGCTCGGGCCCGGCCGGCTATGGCTACACCTTC.

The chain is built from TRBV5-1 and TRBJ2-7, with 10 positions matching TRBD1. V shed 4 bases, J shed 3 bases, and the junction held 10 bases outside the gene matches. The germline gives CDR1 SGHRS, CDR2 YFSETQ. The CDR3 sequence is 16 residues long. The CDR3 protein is CASSGGTGEKIYEQYF. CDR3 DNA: TGCGCCAGCAGCGGGGGGACAGGGGAAAAAATCTACGAGCAGTACTTC.

This CDR3 is CASSVAGGGARGQETQYF. The CDR3 nucleotides read TGTGCCAGCAGCGTAGCTGGAGGGGGGGCTCGGGGACAAGAGACCCAGTACTTC. This chain connects TRBV9 to TRBJ2-5, with a possible D match to TRBD2 (7 bases). Trimming shortened V by 0 bases and J by 2 bases, and 20 bases separated the two germline ends. The germline CDR1 and CDR2 sequences are SGDLS and YYNGEE. The CDR3 covers 18 residues.

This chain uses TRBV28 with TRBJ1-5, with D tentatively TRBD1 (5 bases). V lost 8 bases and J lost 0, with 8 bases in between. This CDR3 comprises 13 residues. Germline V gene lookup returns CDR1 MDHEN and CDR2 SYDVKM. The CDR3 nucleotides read TGTGCCAGCTTAGGGGATAGCAATCAGCCCCAGCATTTT. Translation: CASLGDSNQPQHF.

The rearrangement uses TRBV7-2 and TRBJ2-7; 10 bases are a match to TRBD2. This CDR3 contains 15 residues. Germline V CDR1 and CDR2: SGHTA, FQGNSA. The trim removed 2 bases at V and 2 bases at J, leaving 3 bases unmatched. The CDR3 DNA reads TGTGCCAGCAGCTTAAGTCTAGCGGGGGCCTACGAGCAGTACTTC. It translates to CASSLSLAGAYEQYF.

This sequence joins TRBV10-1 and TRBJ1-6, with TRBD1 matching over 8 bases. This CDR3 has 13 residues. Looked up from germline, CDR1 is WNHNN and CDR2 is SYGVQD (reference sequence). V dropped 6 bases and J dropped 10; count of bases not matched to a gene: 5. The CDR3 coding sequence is TGCGCCAGCAGCGGACAGGGAAGGTCACCCCTCCACTTT. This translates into CASSGQGRSPLHF.

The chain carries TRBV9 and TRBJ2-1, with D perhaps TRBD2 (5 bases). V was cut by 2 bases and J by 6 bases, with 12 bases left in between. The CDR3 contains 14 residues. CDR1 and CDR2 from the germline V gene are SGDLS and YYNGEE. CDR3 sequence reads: CASSVYLAGNEQFF. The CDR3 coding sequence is TGTGCCAGCAGCGTTTACCTAGCAGGCAATGAGCAGTTCTTC.

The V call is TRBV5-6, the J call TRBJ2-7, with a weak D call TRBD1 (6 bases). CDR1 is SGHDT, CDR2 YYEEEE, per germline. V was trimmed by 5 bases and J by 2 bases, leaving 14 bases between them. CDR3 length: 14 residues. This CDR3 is CASRRGQLTYEQYF. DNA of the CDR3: TGTGCCAGCAGACGTGGACAGCTAACCTACGAGCAGTACTTC.

In nucleotides, the CDR3 is TGTGCCACCAGCAGTCGAATGCTTACAGGGGGCGGAGGAAGCAATCAGCCCCAGCATTTT. Amino acid sequence: CATSSRMLTGGGGSNQPQHF. This chain joins TRBV15 and TRBJ1-5; TRBD1 matches at 9 bases. Per the germline V gene, CDR1 is LNHNV and CDR2 is YYDKDF (reference sequence). CDR3 size: 20 residues. The V and J ends lost 3 bases and 1 base, in that order; junction bases with no gene match: 16. Drawing the rest from reference TRBV15 and TRBJ1-5, the complete variable domain is DAMVIQNPRYQVTQFGKPVTLSCSQTLNHNVMYWYQQKSSQAPKLLFHYYDKDFNNEADTPDNFQSRRPNTSFCFLDIRSPGLGDTAMYLCATSSRMLTGGGGSNQPQHFGDGTRLSIL.

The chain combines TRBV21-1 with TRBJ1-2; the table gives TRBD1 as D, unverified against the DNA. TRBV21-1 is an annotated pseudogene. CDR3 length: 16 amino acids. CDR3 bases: TGTGCCAGCACCCCTCAAAGGGGACAGGTCGTTCGTGGCTACACCTTC. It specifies CASTPQRGQVVRGYTF.

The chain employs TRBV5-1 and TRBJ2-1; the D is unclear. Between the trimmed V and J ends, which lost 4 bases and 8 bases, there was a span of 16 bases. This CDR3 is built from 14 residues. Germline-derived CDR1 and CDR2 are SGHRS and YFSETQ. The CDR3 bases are TGCGCCAGCAGCCTGATCCCGACCGCCGATGAGCAGTTCTTC. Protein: CASSLIPTADEQFF.

CDR3 nucleotide sequence: TGCGCCAGCAGCCAGGGGGACAGGGCGGGCACCGGGGAGCTGTTTTTT. It is translated as CASSQGDRAGTGELFF. V is TRBV4-3 and J is TRBJ2-2; 9 positions match TRBD1. The CDR3 consists of 16 residues. After removal of 3 bases from V and 4 bases from J, the junction contained 6 bases not matched to a gene. The V gene's germline CDR1 is LGHNA and CDR2 YSLEER.

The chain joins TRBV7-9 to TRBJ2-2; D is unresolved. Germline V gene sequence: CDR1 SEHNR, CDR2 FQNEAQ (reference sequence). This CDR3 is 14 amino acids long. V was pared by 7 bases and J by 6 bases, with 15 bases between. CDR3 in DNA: TGTGCCAGCACCAGCTCTGGGGTCCCCGGGGAGCTGTTTTTT. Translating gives CASTSSGVPGELFF.

DNA for the CDR3: TGTGCCAGCTCACCACCCGGCGGGACAGCTGAAAAACTGTTTTTT. Protein sequence: CASSPPGGTAEKLFF. V and J are TRBV18 and TRBJ1-4, with 7 bases identical to TRBD1. V shed 0 bases, J shed 7 bases, and the junction held 5 bases outside the gene matches. The CDR3 totals 15 residues. CDR1 and CDR2 from the germline V gene are KGHSH and LQKENI.

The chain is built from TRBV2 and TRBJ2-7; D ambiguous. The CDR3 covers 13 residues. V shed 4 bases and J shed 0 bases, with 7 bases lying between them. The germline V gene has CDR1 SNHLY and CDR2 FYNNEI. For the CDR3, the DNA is TGTGCCAGCAGTGCAGACCACTCCTACGAGCAGTACTTC. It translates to CASSADHSYEQYF.

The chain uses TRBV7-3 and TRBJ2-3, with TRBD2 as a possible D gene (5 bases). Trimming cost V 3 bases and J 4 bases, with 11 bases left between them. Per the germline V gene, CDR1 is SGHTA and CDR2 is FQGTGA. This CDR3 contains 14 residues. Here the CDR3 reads CASSFDGNADTQYF. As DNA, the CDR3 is TGTGCCAGCAGCTTTGACGGGAACGCAGATACGCAGTATTTT.

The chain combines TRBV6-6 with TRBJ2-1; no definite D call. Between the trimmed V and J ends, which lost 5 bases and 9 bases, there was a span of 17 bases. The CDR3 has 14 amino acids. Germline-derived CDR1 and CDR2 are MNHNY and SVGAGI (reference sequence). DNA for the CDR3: TGTGCCAGCAGTCGACTTGTCGCCGATCGTGAGCAGTTCTTC. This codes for CASSRLVADREQFF.

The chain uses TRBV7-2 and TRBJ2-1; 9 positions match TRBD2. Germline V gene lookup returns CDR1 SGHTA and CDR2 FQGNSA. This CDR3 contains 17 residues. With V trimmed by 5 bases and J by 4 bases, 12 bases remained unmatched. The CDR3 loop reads CASSPSGAGGRYNEQFF. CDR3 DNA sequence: TGTGCCAGCAGCCCTTCGGGGGCGGGAGGGAGGTACAATGAGCAGTTCTTC. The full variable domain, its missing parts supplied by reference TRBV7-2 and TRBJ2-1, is GAGVSQSPSNKVTEKGKDVELRCDPISGHTALYWYRQSLGQGLEFLIYFQGNSAPDKSGLPSDRFSAERTGGSVSTLTIQRTQQEDSAVYLCASSPSGAGGRYNEQFFGPGTRLTVL.

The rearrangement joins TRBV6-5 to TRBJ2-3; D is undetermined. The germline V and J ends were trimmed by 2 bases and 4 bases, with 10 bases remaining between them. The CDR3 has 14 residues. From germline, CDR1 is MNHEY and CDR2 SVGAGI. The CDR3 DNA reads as TGTGCCAGCAGTTACGACGGAAGGGCAGATACGCAGTATTTT. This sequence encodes CASSYDGRADTQYF.

The CDR3 loop reads CASSVDPSGTPGEQYF. The CDR3 region has the DNA TGTGCCAGCAGCGTAGATCCTAGCGGCACACCGGGGGAGCAGTACTTC. The rearrangement uses TRBV9 and TRBJ2-7; 7 bases map to TRBD2. CDR1 is SGDLS, CDR2 YYNGEE, per germline. The CDR3 is made up of 16 amino acids. The V and J ends lost 0 bases and 7 bases, in that order; junction bases with no gene match: 13.